One T cell receptor beta chain is described in this entry. The antigen remains undetermined. The entry originates in a study of blood T cells in healthy people across ages. General study findings and limits: A roughly linear age-dependent decrease characterized TCR beta diversity per million T cells.

V lost 2 bases and J lost 6; bases outside the gene matches: 3. Germline CDR1 is SGDLS and CDR2 is YYNGEE. This CDR3 region has 14 residues. Sample-barcoded 5' priming and a J-beta primer mix drove a second PCR of about 6 to 11 cycles. TCRdb used MiXCR to reprocess the 5' RACE reads, holding one entry per CDR3 protein. The data hold approximately 900,000 distinct CDR3 sequences, with roughly 48% observed a single time. The sample consisted of blood. The source is a man younger than 40 in good health. The chain joins TRBV9 to TRBJ2-4; 9 positions agree with TRBD1. CDR3 residues: CASSVDRGGNIQYF. The CDR3 region has the DNA TGTGCCAGCAGCGTCGACAGGGGGGGAAACATTCAGTACTTC. Together with reference TRBV9 and TRBJ2-4, the CDR3 gives the full variable domain: DSGVTQTPKHLITATGQRVTLRCSPRSGDLSVYWYQQSLDQGLQFLIQYYNGEERAKGNILERFSAQQFPDLHSELNLSSLELGDSALYFCASSVDRGGNIQYFGAGTRLSVL.